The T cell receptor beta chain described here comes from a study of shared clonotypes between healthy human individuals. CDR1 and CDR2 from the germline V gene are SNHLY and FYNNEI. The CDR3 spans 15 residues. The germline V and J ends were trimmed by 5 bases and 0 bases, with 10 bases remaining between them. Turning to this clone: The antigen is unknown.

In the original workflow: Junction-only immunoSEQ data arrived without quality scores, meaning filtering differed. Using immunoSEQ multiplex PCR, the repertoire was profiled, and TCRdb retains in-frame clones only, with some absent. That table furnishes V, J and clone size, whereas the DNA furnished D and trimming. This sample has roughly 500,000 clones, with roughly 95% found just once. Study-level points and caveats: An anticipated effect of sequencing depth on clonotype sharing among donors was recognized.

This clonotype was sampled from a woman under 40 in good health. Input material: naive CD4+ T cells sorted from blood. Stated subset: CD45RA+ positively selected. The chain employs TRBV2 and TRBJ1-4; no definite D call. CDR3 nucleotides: TGTGCCAGCAGTCCAGTGGATGCAACTAATGAAAAACTGTTTTTT. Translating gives CASSPVDATNEKLFF.